The 23 T cell receptor beta chains reported below all come from one sample, sequenced in a study of response to subunit inactivated influenza vaccine. TCRdb used MiXCR to reprocess the RT-PCR reads, holding one entry per CDR3 protein. The table shows roughly 290,000 distinct CDR3 sequences, with 20% to 25% occurring only once. The material sequenced was PBMCs from blood, taken about 20 months after vaccination. The receptors originated from a man aged 50 to 75 who received an inactivated influenza vaccine.

The CDR3 DNA is TGTGCCAGCAGTTACGTGTCGGGGGGCTACGAGCAGTACTTC. As protein: CASSYVSGGYEQYF. This sequence joins TRBV6-2 or TRBV6-3 and TRBJ2-7; 7 bases fit TRBD2. The CDR3 has 14 residues. V lost 2 bases and J lost 3; bases outside the gene matches: 4. The germline CDR1 and CDR2 sequences are MNHEY and SVGEGT.

The V call is TRBV29-1, the J call TRBJ2-5, with D tentatively TRBD1 (5 bases). V lost 0 bases and J 5 bases, leaving 10 bases between the germline ends. The CDR3 consists of 13 residues. Germline V CDR1 and CDR2: SQVTM, ANQGSEA. In nucleotides, the CDR3 is TGCAGCGTTGAAGAAAGGGGCTACGAGACCCAGTACTTC. This codes for CSVEERGYETQYF.

The table lists this clonotype with many counts. The chain employs TRBV19 and TRBJ1-1; D might be TRBD1 (5 bases). V lost 2 bases, J lost 0 bases, and 7 bases lay in between. CDR3 size: 14 residues. Germline V CDR1 and CDR2: LNHDA, SQIVND (reference sequence). The CDR3 region has the DNA TGTGCCAGTAGTATACAGGGTGTGAACACTGAAGCTTTCTTT. This gives the protein CASSIQGVNTEAFF.

The V and J genes are TRBV7-9 and TRBJ2-2, with 7 bases fitting TRBD2. CDR3 length equals 17 residues. Unmatched junction bases numbered 17, after V lost 4 bases and J lost 9 bases. The germline CDR1 and CDR2 sequences are SEHNR and FQNEAQ (reference sequence). DNA for the CDR3: TGTGCCAGCAGCTCCCGACTAGCCCTCGATTTTGGCTGGGAGCTGTTTTTT. This gives the protein CASSSRLALDFGWELFF. The full variable domain, rest sourced from reference TRBV7-9 and TRBJ2-2, is DTGVSQNPRHKITKRGQNVTFRCDPISEHNRLYWYRQTLGQGPEFLTYFQNEAQLEKSRLLSDRFSAERPKGSFSTLEIQRTEQGDSAMYLCASSSRLALDFGWELFFGEGSRLTVL.

The genes are TRBV29-1 and TRBJ2-5, with TRBD1 matching 7 bases. The junction had 12 bases not matched to a gene; V was cut back by 5 bases and J by 0 bases. Germline V CDR1 and CDR2: SQVTM, ANQGSEA. The CDR3 runs 16 residues. CDR3: CSVFGPGQPYQETQYF. CDR3 DNA sequence: TGCAGCGTTTTTGGCCCGGGACAGCCGTACCAAGAGACCCAGTACTTC.

The J gene is TRBJ2-2, the V gene TRBV20-1, with D unresolved. Looked up from germline, CDR1 is DFQATT and CDR2 is SNEGSKA (reference sequence). CDR3 size: 13 residues. The ends were cut back, 6 bases at V and 0 bases at J, with 8 bases in the middle. The CDR3 region has the DNA TGCAGTGCGCGGACGGCGAACACCGGGGAGCTGTTTTTT. It specifies CSARTANTGELFF.

V gene TRBV2 combines with J gene TRBJ1-2; TRBD1 agrees at 9 bases. The CDR3 has 14 amino acids. J lost 5 bases, V lost 2 bases, and 3 bases had no gene match. From germline, CDR1 is SNHLY and CDR2 FYNNEI. CDR3 region: CASSEYRGQYGYTF. The CDR3 DNA reads TGTGCCAGCAGTGAATACAGGGGGCAGTATGGCTACACCTTC.

This clonotype was counted only a few times. V usage is TRBV3-1 and J usage is TRBJ1-2, with 8 bases matching TRBD1. The CDR3 is made up of 15 amino acids. J lost 8 bases, V lost 6 bases, and 14 bases had no gene match. Germline-derived CDR1 and CDR2 are LGHDT and YNNKEL (reference sequence). The CDR3 sequence is CASRPDSQGAKGYTF. As DNA, the CDR3 is TGTGCCAGCAGACCTGACTCTCAGGGGGCGAAAGGCTACACCTTC.

This clonotype was observed a few times. J is TRBJ2-5 and V is TRBV7-2; D is uncertain. CDR3 length: 13 amino acids. Per germline, CDR1 SGHTA and CDR2 FQGNSA. V was shortened by 5 bases and J by 5 bases, with 12 bases between the two germline ends. CDR3 sequence (DNA): TGTGCCAGCAGCCCCCCGACAAAGGAGACCCAGTACTTC. This gives the protein CASSPPTKETQYF.

This clonotype was seen a few times. The CDR3 nucleotides read TGTGCCAGCAGGGAGACAGGCACAAGATCCTATGGCTACACCTTC. It yields the protein CASRETGTRSYGYTF. The chain links TRBV2 to TRBJ1-2; D possibly corresponds to TRBD1 (6 bases). Germline V CDR1 and CDR2: SNHLY, FYNNEI. Trimming removed 6 bases at V and 4 bases at J, with 18 bases between. The CDR3 sequence is 15 residues long.

This rearrangement joins TRBV19 to TRBJ1-5; 7 positions agree with TRBD1. V was clipped by 3 bases and J by 3 bases; unmatched bases: 5. Germline loops: CDR1 LNHDA, CDR2 SQIVND (reference sequence). This CDR3 has 15 amino acids. CDR3 DNA: TGTGCCAGTAGTATTATCGACAGGGACAATCAGCCCCAGCATTTT. Its protein product is CASSIIDRDNQPQHF.

The chain is built from TRBV20-1 and TRBJ1-1, with D unclear. The CDR3 extends over 15 amino acids. Germline values: CDR1 DFQATT, CDR2 SNEGSKA (reference sequence). Trimming pared 2 bases from V and 6 bases from J, leaving 19 bases between. The CDR3 region has the DNA TGCAGTGCTAGAAAGGCGGTCCCGGGCCGGGCTGAAGCTTTCTTT. This codes for CSARKAVPGRAEAFF.

This clonotype came up a few times. The chain couples TRBV29-1 to TRBJ2-5, with TRBD2 matching 7 bases. The CDR3 sequence is 11 residues long. V was clipped by 4 bases and J by 7 bases; unmatched bases: 3. Looked up from germline, CDR1 is SQVTM and CDR2 is ANQGSEA. CDR3 sequence: CSVGRGGTQYF. The CDR3 nucleotides are TGCAGCGTTGGTCGCGGGGGGACCCAGTACTTC. Drawing the rest from reference TRBV29-1 and TRBJ2-5, the complete variable domain is SAVISQKPSRDICQRGTSLTIQCQVDSQVTMMFWYRQQPGQSLTLIATANQGSEATYESGFVIDKFPISRPNLTFSTLTVSNMSPEDSSIYLCSVGRGGTQYFGPGTRLLVL.

J is TRBJ1-6 and V is TRBV7-9; D possibly corresponds to TRBD1 (5 bases). This CDR3 has 15 amino acids. Germline V gene data show CDR1 as SEHNR and CDR2 as FQNEAQ (reference sequence). V gave up 8 bases and J gave up 5 bases, with 16 bases separating them. CDR3 coding DNA: TGTGCCAGCCGAGGTGGGGGGTACAATAATTCACCCCTCCACTTT. It codes for CASRGGGYNNSPLHF.

This clonotype was observed a few times. V is TRBV6-5 and J is TRBJ1-1; no clear D gene. This CDR3 has 13 amino acids. Trimming removed 4 bases at V and 0 bases at J, with 6 bases between. Germline V gene lookup returns CDR1 MNHEY and CDR2 SVGAGI. The DNA for the CDR3 is TGTGCCAGCAGTTCCTACATGAACACTGAAGCTTTCTTT. Amino acid sequence: CASSSYMNTEAFF.

Of note for this clonotype: At one end the junction does not follow the germline gene, possibly because of a read error. The chain recombines TRBV10-2 with TRBJ1-3; the D is unclear. Germline V gives CDR1 WSHSY, CDR2 SAAADI. This CDR3 contains 16 residues. The CDR3 coding sequence is TGCGCCAGCGGTGAGTTGATGGGAGTCCCTGGAAACACCATATATTTT. It encodes CASGELMGVPGNTIYF.

This clonotype came up a few times. The V call is TRBV7-2, the J call TRBJ2-3; 7 bases are shared with TRBD1. V gave up 4 bases and J gave up 3 bases; unmatched junction bases: 4. The CDR3 has 14 amino acids. CDR1 and CDR2 from the germline V gene are SGHTA and FQGNSA. CDR3 nucleotides: TGTGCCAGCAGCTCGACAGGGACGACAGATACGCAGTATTTT. Translating gives CASSSTGTTDTQYF. Combining the CDR3 with reference TRBV7-2 and TRBJ2-3 gives the whole variable domain GAGVSQSPSNKVTEKGKDVELRCDPISGHTALYWYRQSLGQGLEFLIYFQGNSAPDKSGLPSDRFSAERTGGSVSTLTIQRTQQEDSAVYLCASSSTGTTDTQYFGPGTRLTVL.

The chain recombines TRBV12-3 or TRBV12-4 with TRBJ2-6, with 11 positions matching TRBD1. Germline trimming cut 6 bases from V and 2 bases from J; bases unmatched to any gene: 6. The CDR3 runs to 17 residues. The CDR3 loop reads CASRDGQGATGANVLTF. CDR3 nucleotides: TGTGCCAGCAGAGACGGACAGGGGGCGACTGGGGCCAACGTCCTGACTTTC.

This clonotype was detected only a few times. The chain has TRBV7-2 and TRBJ1-1; tentative D call: TRBD1 (6 bases). This CDR3 spans 14 amino acids. Between the trimmed V and J ends, which lost 4 bases and 3 bases, there was a span of 12 bases. The germline gives CDR1 SGHTA, CDR2 FQGNSA. The CDR3 region has the DNA TGTGCCAGCAGCTCATATACAGGGCACACTGAAGCTTTCTTT. This encodes CASSSYTGHTEAFF.

This clonotype was found a few times. The chain uses TRBV7-9 and TRBJ2-3; unclear D gene. The CDR3 loop spans 11 amino acids. Germline V gene sequence: CDR1 SEHNR, CDR2 FQNEAQ (reference sequence). V dropped 4 bases and J dropped 8 bases, with 7 bases sitting between them. This CDR3 reads CASSYGATQYF. For the CDR3, the DNA is TGTGCCAGCAGCTACGGTGCTACGCAGTATTTT. Full variable domain (missing parts from reference TRBV7-9 and TRBJ2-3): DTGVSQNPRHKITKRGQNVTFRCDPISEHNRLYWYRQTLGQGPEFLTYFQNEAQLEKSRLLSDRFSAERPKGSFSTLEIQRTEQGDSAMYLCASSYGATQYFGPGTRLTVL.

V gene TRBV20-1 combines with J gene TRBJ2-5; no clear D. With 5 bases removed from V and 2 bases from J, the gap between germline ends came to 12 bases. CDR1 DFQATT and CDR2 SNEGSKA come from the germline V gene (reference sequence). The length of the CDR3 is 13 residues. The CDR3, as DNA: TGCAGTGCTCTTAAAACAACTCAAGAGACCCAGTACTTC. It encodes CSALKTTQETQYF.

This clonotype was seen ten or more times. The V and J genes are TRBV12-3 or TRBV12-4 and TRBJ1-2, with D possibly matching TRBD1 (5 bases). V lost 5 bases and J 5 bases, leaving 12 bases between the germline ends. The CDR3 is 13 amino acids. This CDR3 is CASSLGTDYGYTF. In DNA form, the CDR3 reads TGTGCCAGCAGTCTCGGGACGGATTATGGCTACACCTTC.

The J gene is TRBJ2-3, the V gene TRBV9; perhaps TRBD2 as D (6 bases). This CDR3 is 13 amino acids long. V was clipped by 2 bases and J by 4 bases, with 8 bases between them. Germline lookup yields CDR1 SGDLS and CDR2 YYNGEE. CDR3 nucleotide sequence: TGTGCCAGCAGCGTGTCGGGGGCAGATACGCAGTATTTT. Protein product: CASSVSGADTQYF.